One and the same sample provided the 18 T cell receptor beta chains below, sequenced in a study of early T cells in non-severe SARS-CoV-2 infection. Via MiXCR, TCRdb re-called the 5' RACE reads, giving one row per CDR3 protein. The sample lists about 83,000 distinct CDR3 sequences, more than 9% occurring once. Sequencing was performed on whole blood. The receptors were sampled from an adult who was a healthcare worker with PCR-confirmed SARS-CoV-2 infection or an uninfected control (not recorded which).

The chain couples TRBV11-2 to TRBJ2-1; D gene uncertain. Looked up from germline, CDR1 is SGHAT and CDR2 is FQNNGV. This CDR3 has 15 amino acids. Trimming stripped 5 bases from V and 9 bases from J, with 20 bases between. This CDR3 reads CASSPDLAPSIEQFF. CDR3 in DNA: TGTGCCAGCAGCCCAGACCTTGCCCCCTCGATTGAGCAGTTCTTC.

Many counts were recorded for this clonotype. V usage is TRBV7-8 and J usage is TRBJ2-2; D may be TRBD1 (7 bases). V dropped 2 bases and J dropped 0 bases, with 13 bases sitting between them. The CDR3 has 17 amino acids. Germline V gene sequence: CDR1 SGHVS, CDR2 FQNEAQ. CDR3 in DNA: TGTGCCAGCAGCTTATTCTCCAGGGGGGCGAACACCGGGGAGCTGTTTTTT. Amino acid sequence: CASSLFSRGANTGELFF. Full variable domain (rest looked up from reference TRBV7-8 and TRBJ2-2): GAGVSQSPRYKVAKRGQDVALRCDPISGHVSLFWYQQALGQGPEFLTYFQNEAQLDKSGLPSDRFFAERPEGSVSTLKIQRTQQEDSAVYLCASSLFSRGANTGELFFGEGSRLTVL.

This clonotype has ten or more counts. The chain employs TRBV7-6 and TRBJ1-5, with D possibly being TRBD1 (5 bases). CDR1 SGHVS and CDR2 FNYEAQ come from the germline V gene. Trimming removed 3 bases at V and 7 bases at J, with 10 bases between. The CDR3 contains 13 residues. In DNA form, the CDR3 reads TGTGCCAGCAGCTTCAGGGTGTTCCAGCCCCAGCATTTT. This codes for CASSFRVFQPQHF. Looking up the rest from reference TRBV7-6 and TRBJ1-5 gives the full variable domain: GAGVSQSPRYKVTKRGQDVALRCDPISGHVSLYWYRQALGQGPEFLTYFNYEAQQDKSGLPNDRFSAERPEGSISTLTIQRTEQRDSAMYRCASSFRVFQPQHFGDGTRLSIL.

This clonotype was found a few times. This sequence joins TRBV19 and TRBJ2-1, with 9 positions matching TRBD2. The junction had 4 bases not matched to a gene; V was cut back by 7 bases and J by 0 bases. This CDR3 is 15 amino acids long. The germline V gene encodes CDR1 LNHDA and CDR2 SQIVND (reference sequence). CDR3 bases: TGTGCCAGTATTTCTAGCGGGGCCTCCTACAATGAGCAGTTCTTC. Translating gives CASISSGASYNEQFF.

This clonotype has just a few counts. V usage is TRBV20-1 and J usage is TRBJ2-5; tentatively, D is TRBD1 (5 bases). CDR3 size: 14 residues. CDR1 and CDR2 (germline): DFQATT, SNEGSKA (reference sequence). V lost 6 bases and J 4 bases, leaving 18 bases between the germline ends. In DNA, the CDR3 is TGCAGTGCCCGTGTGTGGGGCAGGTTAGAGACCCAGTACTTC. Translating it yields CSARVWGRLETQYF.

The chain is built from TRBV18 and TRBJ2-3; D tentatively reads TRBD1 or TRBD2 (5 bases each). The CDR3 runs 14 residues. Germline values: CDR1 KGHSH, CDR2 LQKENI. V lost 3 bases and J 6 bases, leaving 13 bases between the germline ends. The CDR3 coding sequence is TGTGCCAGCTCACCGCTCGGGACCGTGGATACGCAGTATTTT. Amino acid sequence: CASSPLGTVDTQYF.

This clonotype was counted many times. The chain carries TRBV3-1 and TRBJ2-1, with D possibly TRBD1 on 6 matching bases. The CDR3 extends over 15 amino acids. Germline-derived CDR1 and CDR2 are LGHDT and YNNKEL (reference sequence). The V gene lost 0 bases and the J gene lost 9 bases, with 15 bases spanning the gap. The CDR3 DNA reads TGTGCCAGCAGCCAAGATTCGGCTACCAGGGGTGAGCAGTTCTTC. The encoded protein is CASSQDSATRGEQFF.

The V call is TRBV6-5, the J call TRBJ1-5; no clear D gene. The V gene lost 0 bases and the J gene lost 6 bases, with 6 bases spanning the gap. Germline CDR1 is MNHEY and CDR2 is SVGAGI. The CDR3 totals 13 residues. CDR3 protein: CASSYSSAQPQHF. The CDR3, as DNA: TGTGCCAGCAGTTACTCCTCGGCTCAGCCCCAGCATTTT.

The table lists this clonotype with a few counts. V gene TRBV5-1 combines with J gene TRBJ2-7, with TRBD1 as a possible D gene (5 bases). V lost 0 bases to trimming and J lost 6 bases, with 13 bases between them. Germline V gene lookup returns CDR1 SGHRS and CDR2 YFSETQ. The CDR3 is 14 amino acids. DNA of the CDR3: TGCGCCAGCAGCTTGGAAGGACAAGACGGCGAGCAGTACTTC. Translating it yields CASSLEGQDGEQYF.

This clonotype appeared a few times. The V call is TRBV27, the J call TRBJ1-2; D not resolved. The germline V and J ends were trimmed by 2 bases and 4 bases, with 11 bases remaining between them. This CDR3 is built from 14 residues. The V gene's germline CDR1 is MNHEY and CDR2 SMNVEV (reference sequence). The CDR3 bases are TGTGCCAGCAGTTTAATACCGCAGTCCTATGGCTACACCTTC. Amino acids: CASSLIPQSYGYTF.

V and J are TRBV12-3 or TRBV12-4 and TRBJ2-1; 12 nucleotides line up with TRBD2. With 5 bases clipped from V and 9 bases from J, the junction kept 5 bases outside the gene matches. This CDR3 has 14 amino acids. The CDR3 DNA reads TGTGCCAGCAGTCTGACTAGCGGGAGATCTGAGCAGTTCTTC. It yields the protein CASSLTSGRSEQFF.

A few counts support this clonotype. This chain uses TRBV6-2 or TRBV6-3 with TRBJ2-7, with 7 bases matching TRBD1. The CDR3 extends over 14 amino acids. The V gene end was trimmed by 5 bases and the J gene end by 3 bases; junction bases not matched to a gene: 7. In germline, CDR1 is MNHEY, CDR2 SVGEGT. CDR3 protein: CASSPLRDSYEQYF. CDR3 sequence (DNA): TGTGCCAGCAGTCCCCTCCGGGACAGCTACGAGCAGTACTTC.

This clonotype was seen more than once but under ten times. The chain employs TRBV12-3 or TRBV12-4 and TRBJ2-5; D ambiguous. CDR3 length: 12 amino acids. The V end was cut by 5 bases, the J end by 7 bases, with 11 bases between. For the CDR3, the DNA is TGTGCCAGCAGTGGTTTTGTAGGGACCCAGTACTTC. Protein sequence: CASSGFVGTQYF.

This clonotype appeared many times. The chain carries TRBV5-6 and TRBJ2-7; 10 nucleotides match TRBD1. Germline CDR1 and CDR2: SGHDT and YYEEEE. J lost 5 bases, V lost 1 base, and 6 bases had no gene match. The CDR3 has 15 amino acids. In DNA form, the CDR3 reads TGTGCCAGCAGCTTGTATGGGACAGGGGTCCACGAGCAGTACTTC. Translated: CASSLYGTGVHEQYF.

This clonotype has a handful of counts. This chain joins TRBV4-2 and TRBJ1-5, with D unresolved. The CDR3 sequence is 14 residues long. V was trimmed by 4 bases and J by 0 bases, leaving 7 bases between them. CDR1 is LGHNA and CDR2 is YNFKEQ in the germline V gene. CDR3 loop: CASSRDHSNQPQHF. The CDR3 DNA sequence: TGTGCCAGCAGCCGCGACCATAGCAATCAGCCCCAGCATTTT.

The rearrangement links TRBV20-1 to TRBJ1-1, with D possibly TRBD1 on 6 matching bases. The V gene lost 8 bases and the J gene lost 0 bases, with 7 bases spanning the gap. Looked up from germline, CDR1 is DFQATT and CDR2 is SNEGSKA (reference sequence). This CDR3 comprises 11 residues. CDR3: CSRQVNTEAFF. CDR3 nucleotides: TGCAGTCGACAGGTGAACACTGAAGCTTTCTTT.

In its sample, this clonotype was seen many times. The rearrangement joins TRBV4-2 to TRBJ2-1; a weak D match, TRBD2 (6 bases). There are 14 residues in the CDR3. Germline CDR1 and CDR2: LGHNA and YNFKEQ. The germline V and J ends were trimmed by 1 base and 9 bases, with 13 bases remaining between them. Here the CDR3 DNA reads TGTGCCAGCAGCCAAGTCGGCAGGCGGGGTGAGCAGTTCTTC. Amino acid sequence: CASSQVGRRGEQFF.

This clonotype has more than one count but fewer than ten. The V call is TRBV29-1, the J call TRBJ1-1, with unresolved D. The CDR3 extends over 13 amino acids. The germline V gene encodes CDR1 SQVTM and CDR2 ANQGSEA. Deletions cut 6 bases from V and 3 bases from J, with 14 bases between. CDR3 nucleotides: TGCAGCGTCCAACACCAAGGCGACACTGAAGCTTTCTTT. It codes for CSVQHQGDTEAFF. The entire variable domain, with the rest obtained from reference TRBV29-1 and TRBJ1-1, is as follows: SAVISQKPSRDICQRGTSLTIQCQVDSQVTMMFWYRQQPGQSLTLIATANQGSEATYESGFVIDKFPISRPNLTFSTLTVSNMSPEDSSIYLCSVQHQGDTEAFFGQGTRLTVV.